This T cell receptor (beta chain) originates from a study of blood T cell repertoires in COVID-19. Study-level information: The United States, Italy and Spain supplied acute and convalescent COVID-19 samples. From T cells, B-cell-depleted T cells, or PBMCs came the material, which was cDNA or gDNA.

Clones were read by immunoSEQ multiplex PCR, and TCRdb kept only the in-frame ones, dropping some. The sample consists of 35,000 to 45,000 clones, under 85% of them appearing once. The source material was peripheral blood. This receptor was taken from an elderly woman with acute or convalescent COVID-19.

CDR3 region: CASSTRGGLRNTEAFF. The CDR3 DNA is TGTGCCAGCAGCACAAGGGGGGGGTTGAGGAACACTGAAGCTTTCTTT. V is TRBV27 and J is TRBJ1-1; the D gene is possibly TRBD1 (6 bases). The CDR3 is 16 amino acids. V was shortened by 6 bases and J by 1 base, with 18 bases between the two germline ends. Per germline, CDR1 MNHEY and CDR2 SMNVEV (reference sequence).